This entry lists 22 T cell receptor beta chains sequenced from one sample in a study of T cell changes during pregnancy in multiple sclerosis. Profiled with immunoSEQ multiplex PCR; TCRdb holds only in-frame clones, not every one. The sample consists of over 60,000 clones, approximately 92% of them appearing once. The sequences come from peripheral blood, collected in the first trimester of pregnancy. The receptors were gathered from a female donor with multiple sclerosis, enrolled in a pregnancy study.

V and J are TRBV10-3 and TRBJ1-1; the D is unclear. V shed 2 bases and J shed 6 bases, with 13 bases lying between them. Germline CDR1 and CDR2: ENHRY and SYGVKD. The CDR3 covers 14 residues. The CDR3 loop reads CAISETWAKPEAFF. CDR3 in DNA: TGTGCCATCAGTGAGACCTGGGCCAAACCTGAAGCTTTCTTT.

The chain recombines TRBV27 with TRBJ2-1, with 8 bases lining up with TRBD1. The germline V gene encodes CDR1 MNHEY and CDR2 SMNVEV (reference sequence). Losses at the gene ends were 5 bases for V and 8 bases for J; bases not matched to a gene: 11. The CDR3 spans 15 residues. The CDR3 DNA is TGTGCCAGCAGTCAACTCTCGAGCAGGGGGCATGAGCAGTTCTTC. It encodes CASSQLSSRGHEQFF.

The chain has TRBV18 and TRBJ1-2; 8 bases are a match to TRBD1. CDR1 and CDR2 from the germline V gene are KGHSH and LQKENI. J lost 4 bases, V lost 3 bases, and 10 bases had no gene match. This CDR3 is 16 amino acids long. In nucleotides, the CDR3 is TGTGCCAGCTCACCGTTCCCGGACAGGGCGGGCTATGGCTACACCTTC. This translates into CASSPFPDRAGYGYTF.

This chain connects TRBV19 to TRBJ2-7; 9 positions agree with TRBD2. Germline trimming cut 1 base from V and 2 bases from J; bases unmatched to any gene: 9. The CDR3 covers 17 residues. CDR1 is LNHDA and CDR2 is SQIVND in the germline V gene (reference sequence). CDR3 residues: CASSIGLAVTIPYEQYF. CDR3 nucleotides: TGTGCCAGTAGTATAGGACTAGCGGTCACCATCCCCTACGAGCAGTACTTC.

The chain joins TRBV11-2 to TRBJ1-2; 9 nucleotides line up with TRBD1. With V trimmed by 6 bases and J by 1 base, 6 bases remained unmatched. The CDR3 is 15 amino acids. CDR1 SGHAT and CDR2 FQNNGV come from the germline V gene. The CDR3 sequence: CASRATGGLNYGYTF. The CDR3 region has the DNA TGTGCCAGCAGAGCCACAGGGGGCCTTAACTATGGCTACACCTTC.

The chain is built from TRBV5-4 and TRBJ1-1; D is perhaps TRBD1 (6 bases). This CDR3 has 13 amino acids. Germline V gene sequence: CDR1 SGHNT, CDR2 YYREEE (reference sequence). The V and J ends lost 3 bases and 1 base respectively, with 7 bases between them. The CDR3 DNA reads TGTGCCAGCAGCTCGACAGGGAACACTGAAGCTTTCTTT. It is translated as CASSSTGNTEAFF.

The chain is built from TRBV10-2 and TRBJ2-6, with D perhaps matching TRBD1 (5 bases). This CDR3 spans 16 amino acids. CDR1 is WSHSY, CDR2 SAAADI, per germline. V was clipped by 5 bases and J by 2 bases, with 13 bases between them. CDR3 in amino acids: CASSPSGSAGANVLTF. CDR3 DNA sequence: TGCGCCAGCAGTCCTTCAGGGTCAGCTGGGGCCAACGTCCTGACTTTC.

The J gene is TRBJ1-3, the V gene TRBV6-5; 7 nucleotides align to TRBD1. The germline gives CDR1 MNHEY, CDR2 SVGAGI. This CDR3 has 15 residues. V lost 7 bases, J lost 4 bases, and 10 bases stayed unmatched. The CDR3 sequence is CASIPPGQPGNTIYF. CDR3 bases: TGTGCCAGCATTCCTCCGGGACAGCCAGGAAACACCATATATTTT.

The chain has TRBV4-2 and TRBJ1-5, with a possible D match to TRBD1 (5 bases). Germline V gene data show CDR1 as LGHNA and CDR2 as YNFKEQ. The CDR3 runs to 15 residues. V was pared by 4 bases and J by 2 bases, with 12 bases between. DNA for the CDR3: TGTGCCAGCAGCCCCCGGGGGGATGGCAATCAGCCCCAGCATTTT. Protein product: CASSPRGDGNQPQHF.

The chain joins TRBV25-1 to TRBJ2-7; maybe TRBD1 (7 bases). Germline CDR1 MGHDK, CDR2 SYGVNS. V dropped 4 bases and J dropped 1 base, with 11 bases sitting between them. The CDR3 is 14 amino acids. The CDR3 reads CASSAGGGSYEQYF. CDR3 bases: TGTGCCAGCAGTGCAGGGGGAGGATCCTACGAGCAGTACTTC.

The chain has TRBV28 and TRBJ2-1; D not certain. Trimming took off 2 bases at V and 7 bases at J, with 12 bases between the two ends. The CDR3 runs 14 residues. Germline CDR1 is MDHEN and CDR2 is SYDVKM. The CDR3 sequence: CASSLPLPRNEQFF. The CDR3 region has the DNA TGTGCCAGCAGTTTACCCCTCCCTAGAAATGAGCAGTTCTTC.

The chain joins TRBV7-8 to TRBJ1-5; 7 bases match TRBD1. Germline CDR1 SGHVS, CDR2 FQNEAQ. V was clipped by 3 bases and J by 11 bases; unmatched bases: 10. This CDR3 spans 14 amino acids. The CDR3 loop is CASSFGTVEEAQHF. The DNA for the CDR3 is TGTGCCAGCAGCTTCGGGACAGTGGAGGAGGCCCAGCATTTT.

The rearrangement joins TRBV19 to TRBJ2-1, with 10 bases lining up with TRBD1. Germline V gene sequence: CDR1 LNHDA, CDR2 SQIVND (reference sequence). V was clipped by 3 bases and J by 4 bases; unmatched bases: 6. The CDR3 sequence is 16 residues long. The CDR3, as DNA: TGTGCCAGTAGTATCCGGACAGGGGGAGATTACAATGAGCAGTTCTTC. It encodes CASSIRTGGDYNEQFF.

The genes are TRBV28 and TRBJ1-5, with 9 bases matching TRBD1. Per germline, CDR1 MDHEN and CDR2 SYDVKM. The CDR3 spans 15 residues. V was clipped by 6 bases and J by 4 bases; unmatched bases: 7. DNA of the CDR3: TGTGCCAGCAGACCGGGACAGGGACTAAATCAGCCCCAGCATTTT. Translated, it gives CASRPGQGLNQPQHF.

The rearrangement links TRBV27 to TRBJ1-2, with a tentative D call TRBD1 (5 bases). Trimming pared 0 bases from V and 8 bases from J, leaving 22 bases between. The CDR3 covers 17 residues. Germline loops: CDR1 MNHEY, CDR2 SMNVEV (reference sequence). The CDR3 loop is CASSLSWRGSHGRGYTF. In DNA form, the CDR3 reads TGTGCCAGCAGTTTATCGTGGAGGGGATCGCATGGGAGAGGCTACACCTTC.

The chain joins TRBV7-2 to TRBJ1-5, with 11 bases matching TRBD1. The J segment lost 4 bases and the V segment lost 3 bases, leaving 8 bases of the junction unmatched. From germline, CDR1 is SGHTA and CDR2 FQGNSA. The CDR3 length is 17 residues. CDR3 nucleotides: TGTGCCAGCAGCTTTGAGGGGACAGGGGGTCGAAATCAGCCCCAGCATTTT. Translation gives CASSFEGTGGRNQPQHF.

The chain links TRBV18 to TRBJ2-1; the match to TRBD2 covers 10 bases. The CDR3 sequence is 16 residues long. After removal of 0 bases from V and 7 bases from J, the junction contained 6 bases not matched to a gene. Germline V gene sequence: CDR1 KGHSH, CDR2 LQKENI. The CDR3: CASSPPLPSGGNEQFF. The CDR3 region has the DNA TGTGCCAGCTCACCACCGCTTCCTAGCGGGGGTAATGAGCAGTTCTTC.

The chain has TRBV11-2 and TRBJ2-6, with a tentative D call TRBD1 (5 bases). V was cut by 0 bases and J by 4 bases, with 7 bases left in between. The V gene's germline CDR1 is SGHAT and CDR2 FQNNGV. The CDR3 totals 15 residues. The CDR3 DNA reads TGTGCCAGCAGCTTAGAAGGGGCCGGGGCCAACGTCCTGACTTTC. Its translation: CASSLEGAGANVLTF.

The gene calls are TRBV19 and TRBJ1-6; 7 bases are a match to TRBD1. The CDR3 is made up of 14 amino acids. From germline, CDR1 is LNHDA and CDR2 SQIVND (reference sequence). Unmatched junction bases numbered 1, after V lost 4 bases and J lost 4 bases. The CDR3 sequence: CASSRGQYNSPLHF. CDR3 DNA: TGTGCCAGTAGTAGGGGACAGTATAATTCACCCCTCCACTTT. Based on the CDR3 plus reference TRBV19 and TRBJ1-6, the full variable domain is DGGITQSPKYLFRKEGQNVTLSCEQNLNHDAMYWYRQDPGQGLRLIYYSQIVNDFQKGDIAEGYSVSREKKESFPLTVTSAQKNPTAFYLCASSRGQYNSPLHFGNGTRLTVT.

This chain links TRBV18 with TRBJ2-7; 10 bases are shared with TRBD2. The germline V gene has CDR1 KGHSH and CDR2 LQKENI. There are 15 residues in the CDR3. Losses at the gene ends were 0 bases for V and 3 bases for J; bases not matched to a gene: 2. DNA for the CDR3: TGTGCCAGCTCACCACCTAGCGGGGGGCTCTACGAGCAGTACTTC. It translates to CASSPPSGGLYEQYF.

The rearrangement links TRBV5-6 to TRBJ1-3; the D gene is possibly TRBD1 (5 bases). Deletions cut 1 base from V and 0 bases from J, with 14 bases between. There are 17 residues in the CDR3. Germline V lookup: CDR1 SGHDT, CDR2 YYEEEE. The CDR3 loop reads CASSLYQGLPSGNTIYF. CDR3 coding DNA: TGTGCCAGCAGCTTGTATCAGGGTCTTCCCTCTGGAAACACCATATATTTT. Using reference TRBV5-6 and TRBJ1-3 for the parts outside the CDR3, the full variable domain is DAGVTQSPTHLIKTRGQQVTLRCSPKSGHDTVSWYQQALGQGPQFIFQYYEEEERQRGNFPDRFSGHQFPNYSSELNVNALLLGDSALYLCASSLYQGLPSGNTIYFGEGSWLTVV.

The chain employs TRBV14 and TRBJ1-1; D unclear. Germline-derived CDR1 and CDR2 are SGHDN and FVKESK. Trimming took off 2 bases at V and 8 bases at J, with 12 bases between the two ends. The CDR3 has 13 amino acids. This chain's CDR3 is CASSQRISGEAFF. As DNA, the CDR3 is TGTGCCAGCAGCCAAAGAATATCGGGGGAAGCTTTCTTT. Using reference TRBV14 and TRBJ1-1 for the parts outside the CDR3, the full variable domain is EAGVTQFPSHSVIEKGQTVTLRCDPISGHDNLYWYRRVMGKEIKFLLHFVKESKQDESGMPNNRFLAERTGGTYSTLKVQPAELEDSGVYFCASSQRISGEAFFGQGTRLTVV.